This T cell receptor (beta chain) was profiled in a study of blood T cell repertoires in COVID-19. Study at large: Some COVID-19 samples were acute and others convalescent; all came from the United States, Italy and Spain. PBMCs, B-cell-depleted T cells, or T cells provided the cDNA or gDNA that made up the material.

Original processing methods: Counts of nucleated cells, estimated from reference gene primer amplification, were obtained. Produced via immunoSEQ multiplex PCR; TCRdb's table is partial and in-frame only. V and J calls and clone size are given by that table; D and trimming were obtained from the DNA. The table includes 120,000 or so clones, 88% detected once. CDR3 length: 16 residues. The V segment lost 4 bases and the J segment 3 bases; nucleotides outside the gene matches: 12. Germline CDR1 reads SGHKS; CDR2 reads YYEKEE (reference sequence). Sample: peripheral blood. This sequence originates from a human donor in a cohort sampled during active COVID-19. V usage is TRBV5-5 and J usage is TRBJ2-7; 8 positions match TRBD1. The CDR3 sequence: CASSAGQGTIYYEQYF. The CDR3 nucleotides read TGTGCCAGCAGCGCCGGACAGGGTACAATTTACTACGAGCAGTACTTC.